Presented here are 3 T cell receptor beta chains from one specimen sequenced in a study of cytomegalovirus exposure and HLA in healthy donors. Vbeta (60) and Jbeta (13) primers were used in the PCR. The protocol was immunoSEQ multiplex PCR, while the TCRdb copy is restricted to in-frame clones and leaves out a portion. The data contain some 190,000 clones, about 80% of them singletons. Sequencing was done on a sample of PBMCs. These receptors came from a man aged 40-49 years in good health and CMV-seronegative.

The rearrangement uses TRBV6-1 and TRBJ2-7; 7 bases align to TRBD1. CDR3 length: 14 amino acids. With 7 bases clipped from V and 0 bases from J, the junction kept 6 bases outside the gene matches. The germline V gene has CDR1 MNHNS and CDR2 SASEGT. The CDR3 nucleotides read TGTGCCAGCAACGGACAGGTCATCTCCTACGAGCAGTACTTC. Encoded protein: CASNGQVISYEQYF.

This clone was picked up a small number of times. CDR3 nucleotide sequence: TGCGCCAGCAGCTTAGGACAGGGGGAGGGGAACACTGAAGCTTTCTTT. Translated, it gives CASSLGQGEGNTEAFF. The chain recombines TRBV5-1 with TRBJ1-1, with TRBD1 identical over 10 bases. Germline values: CDR1 SGHRS, CDR2 YFSETQ. The CDR3 totals 16 residues. The V and J ends lost 2 bases and 1 base, in that order; junction bases with no gene match: 5.

V usage is TRBV5-1 and J usage is TRBJ2-7, with 8 bases that match TRBD2. After removal of 1 base from V and 7 bases from J, the junction contained 10 bases not matched to a gene. Looked up from germline, CDR1 is SGHRS and CDR2 is YFSETQ. The CDR3 is made up of 15 amino acids. CDR3 in DNA: TGCGCCAGCAGCTTGTTTCCGGGGGGGCCAGGGGAGCAGTACTTC. Amino acid sequence: CASSLFPGGPGEQYF.